The 5 T cell receptor beta chains in this list originate from one sample, sequenced in a study of T cells in localized non-small cell lung cancer. Libraries were prepared by immunoSEQ multiplex PCR; TCRdb keeps only in-frame clonotypes and omits some of them. Among fewer than 5,000 clones listed, around 32% were seen once. The sample consisted of lung tumor tissue, taken before any cancer treatment. Receptors were obtained from a woman aged 35 to 69 with stage II squamous cell lung carcinoma.

The V gene is TRBV5-1, the J gene TRBJ1-1, with D perhaps matching TRBD1 (5 bases). The CDR3 has 16 residues. V was trimmed by 4 bases and J by 6 bases, leaving 22 bases between them. Germline-derived CDR1 and CDR2 are SGHRS and YFSETQ. CDR3 bases: TGCGCCAGCAGCCTCATGGGTGCGGGGCGTCCGGCTGAAGCTTTCTTT. Translated: CASSLMGAGRPAEAFF.

This clone has a handful of counts. In nucleotides, the CDR3 is TGTGCCAGCAGTGGGCCCTCCACCGAAGGGTTAGGGAATCAGCCCCAGCATTTT. This gives the protein CASSGPSTEGLGNQPQHF. The chain carries TRBV6-8 and TRBJ1-5; unclear D gene. The germline V and J ends were trimmed by 5 bases and 4 bases, with 24 bases remaining between them. In germline, CDR1 is MNHGY, CDR2 SAAAGT. This CDR3 is built from 18 residues.

This chain uses TRBV7-8 with TRBJ2-1; no firm D call. Trimming took off 5 bases at V and 8 bases at J, with 13 bases between the two ends. The length of the CDR3 is 13 residues. The germline V gene has CDR1 SGHVS and CDR2 FQNEAQ. The CDR3 DNA is TGTGCCAGCAGCCCCACCCGAGACGATGAGCAGTTCTTC. Its protein is CASSPTRDDEQFF.

The chain has TRBV6-8 and TRBJ2-1, with D unclear. Trimming shortened V by 6 bases and J by 0 bases, and 21 bases separated the two germline ends. The germline CDR1 and CDR2 sequences are MNHGY and SAAAGT. The CDR3 extends over 18 amino acids. Here the CDR3 reads CASSLYSLDIASYNEQFF. DNA of the CDR3: TGTGCCAGCAGCCTATACTCTCTTGACATTGCCTCCTACAATGAGCAGTTCTTC.

The table lists this clone with many counts. The chain uses TRBV11-3 and TRBJ2-1, with D possibly being TRBD1 (5 bases). The CDR3 covers 14 residues. V was shortened by 1 base and J by 7 bases, with 11 bases between the two germline ends. CDR1 and CDR2 from the germline V gene are SGHNT and YENEEA. The CDR3 is CASSLGGLENEQFF. The CDR3 nucleotides read TGTGCCAGCAGCTTAGGGGGCCTAGAAAATGAGCAGTTCTTC.